A selection of T cell receptor beta chains follows, all from one sample in a study of human versus mouse CDR3 diversity and MHC coevolution. Assay used: immunoSEQ multiplex PCR; TCRdb lists only in-frame clones, some missing. This sample has around 74,000 clones, with about nine tenths found just once. The specimen sequenced was naive CD4+ T cells from blood. The receptors come from a person between 30 and 69 years old in good health. The CDR3 runs from the conserved cysteine through the conserved F or W. The D gene is left open where the match is weak. The size of a clone is reported for some rows only, either as once, few or many, or as a class for expanded clones.

CDR3 protein	CDR3 DNA	J gene	D gene	clone size	V gene
CASSQATHYEQYF	TGTGCCAGCAGTCAAGCAACTCACTACGAGCAGTACTTC	TRBJ2-7	.	.	TRBV6-5
CASSLLPGTASYEQYF	TGTGCCAGCAGCCTTCTGCCCGGGACTGCCTCCTACGAGCAGTACTTC	TRBJ2-7	.	.	TRBV28
CASSWDFYGHTF	TGTGCCAGCAGCTGGGACTTCTATGGCCACACCTTC	TRBJ1-2	.	.	TRBV7-8
CASSRTGAAGYTF	TGTGCCAGCAGTAGGACAGGGGCTGCTGGCTACACCTTC	TRBJ1-2	TRBD1	.	TRBV6-5
CASSLSGLNQPQHF	TGCGCCAGCAGCTTGAGCGGCCTCAATCAGCCCCAGCATTTT	TRBJ1-5	.	.	TRBV5-1
CAWSVSWRLLPGANVLTF	TGTGCCTGGAGTGTTAGTTGGAGGCTCCTTCCTGGGGCCAACGTCCTGACTTTC	TRBJ2-6	.	.	TRBV30
CASSTGTGGGYTF	TGTGCCAGCAGTACCGGGACAGGCGGAGGCTACACCTTC	TRBJ1-2	TRBD1	.	TRBV28
CASSLRGYPGTGRFMNTEAFF	TGTGCCAGCAGTCTGCGGGGGTACCCAGGGACAGGGAGATTTATGAACACTGAAGCTTTCTTT	TRBJ1-1	TRBD1	.	TRBV28
CAANHGISTDTQYF	TGTGCCGCGAACCACGGGATTAGCACAGATACGCAGTATTTT	TRBJ2-3	.	.	TRBV7-9
CASSPNLLENTGELFF	TGCGCCAGCAGCCCCAACCTGCTAGAGAACACCGGGGAGCTGTTTTTT	TRBJ2-2	.	.	TRBV5-1
CASSPGGTSGRFVAPYEQYF	TGCGCCAGCAGCCCAGGCGGGACTAGCGGGAGGTTCGTGGCACCGTACGAGCAGTACTTC	TRBJ2-7	TRBD2	.	TRBV4-1
CASSGREGGNQPQHF	TGTGCCAGCAGTGGGCGGGAGGGTGGTAATCAGCCCCAGCATTTT	TRBJ1-5	.	once	TRBV6-1
CASIKQGAWELFF	TGTGCCAGCATCAAACAGGGGGCATGGGAGCTGTTTTTT	TRBJ2-2	TRBD1	.	TRBV7-9
CASSPRPSTDTQYF	TGTGCCAGCAGCCCCCGTCCTAGCACAGATACGCAGTATTTT	TRBJ2-3	.	once	TRBV9
CASRGQGLTEAFF	TGTGCCAGCAGGGGACAGGGACTCACTGAAGCTTTCTTT	TRBJ1-1	TRBD1	.	TRBV2
CATSRDLNTEAFF	TGTGCCACCAGCAGAGACTTGAACACTGAAGCTTTCTTT	TRBJ1-1	.	.	TRBV15
CASSPPRQDNLAKNIQYF	TGTGCCAGCTCACCACCGCGGCAGGACAACTTAGCCAAAAACATTCAGTACTTC	TRBJ2-4	.	.	TRBV18
CASSLGLSSYEQYF	TGTGCCAGCAGCTTGGGGCTCAGCTCCTACGAGCAGTACTTC	TRBJ2-7	.	once	TRBV5-5
CASIPAVSEQFF	TGTGCCAGCATACCCGCGGTGAGTGAGCAGTTCTTC	TRBJ2-1	.	.	TRBV2
CASTHPGDGYTF	TGCGCCAGCACCCACCCGGGGGATGGCTACACCTTC	TRBJ1-2	.	.	TRBV4-1
CATSRSGGRVYTEAFF	TGTGCCACCAGCAGGTCAGGGGGCAGGGTTTACACTGAAGCTTTCTTT	TRBJ1-1	TRBD1	.	TRBV15
CASSEAWGGQPQHF	TGTGCCAGCAGTGAAGCTTGGGGAGGACAGCCCCAGCATTTT	TRBJ1-5	.	.	TRBV2
CASSPGQGVSYEQYF	TGTGCCAGCAGTCCTGGACAAGGGGTATCCTACGAGCAGTACTTC	TRBJ2-7	.	.	TRBV6-5
CASSRLAASTDTQYF	TGTGCCAGCAGCCGACTAGCAGCTAGCACAGATACGCAGTATTTT	TRBJ2-3	TRBD2	.	TRBV6-5
CASSPGLAGDEQYF	TGCGCCAGCAGCCCCGGGCTCGCGGGGGACGAGCAGTACTTC	TRBJ2-7	TRBD2	.	TRBV5-1
CASIPSPGQKETQYF	TGTGCCAGCATCCCTTCACCGGGACAGAAGGAGACCCAGTACTTC	TRBJ2-5	TRBD1	.	TRBV28
CASSLETSQETQYF	TGCGCCAGCAGCTTGGAGACTAGCCAAGAGACCCAGTACTTC	TRBJ2-5	.	.	TRBV5-1
CASSLDSYNEQFF	TGCGCCAGCAGCTTGGATAGCTACAATGAGCAGTTCTTC	TRBJ2-1	.	.	TRBV5-1
CASSEANWSTRGTEAFF	TGTGCCAGCAGTGAAGCCAACTGGTCTACCCGGGGCACTGAAGCTTTCTTT	TRBJ1-1	.	.	TRBV2
CASSLTGAIQIDTQYF	TGTGCCAGCAGCTTAACAGGGGCCATACAAATAGATACGCAGTATTTT	TRBJ2-3	TRBD1	.	TRBV5-4
CASSYSGDYGYTF	TGTGCCAGCAGTTACTCAGGGGACTATGGCTACACCTTC	TRBJ1-2	.	.	TRBV6-5
CASSLSLAGSSYEQYF	TGTGCCAGCAGTTTATCGCTAGCGGGATCCTCCTACGAGCAGTACTTC	TRBJ2-7	TRBD2	.	TRBV27
CASSVGQGLRYEQYF	TGTGCCAGCAGCGTAGGTCAGGGTCTACGCTACGAGCAGTACTTC	TRBJ2-7	.	.	TRBV9
CASSWTAGDRSYEQYF	TGCGCCAGCAGCTGGACGGCAGGGGACCGCTCCTACGAGCAGTACTTC	TRBJ2-7	.	.	TRBV5-1
CASRPGQGLSHTEAFF	TGCGCCAGCAGGCCCGGACAGGGACTTTCTCACACTGAAGCTTTCTTT	TRBJ1-1	TRBD1	.	TRBV5-1
CASSPLRAGAMLETQYF	TGTGCCAGCAGTCCCCTTCGGGCGGGGGCAATGCTTGAGACCCAGTACTTC	TRBJ2-5	.	.	TRBV27